A selection of T cell receptor beta chains follows, all from one sample in a study of blood T cell repertoires in COVID-19. Assay used: immunoSEQ multiplex PCR; TCRdb lists only in-frame clones, some missing. The data contain about 94,000 clones, 60% to 85% of them seen just once; the ten biggest clones take up 40% to 60%. Sequencing was carried out using peripheral blood. The receptors shown here come from a human donor in a cohort sampled during active COVID-19. The CDR3 runs from the conserved cysteine through the conserved F or W. The order of the fields is D gene, J gene, V gene, clone size, CDR3 DNA, CDR3 protein. A D gene is named only where the DNA matches it firmly. Where a row states a size, it is once, few, many or the class of an expanded clone; other rows omit it.

. TRBJ2-6 TRBV19 . TGTGCCAGTGGCAGGGGCCCATCTGGGGCCAACGTCCTGACTTTC CASGRGPSGANVLTF
. TRBJ1-4 TRBV18 once TGTGCCAGCTCACCACGCGGGACGAAAGGTGAAAAACTGTTTTTT CASSPRGTKGEKLFF
TRBD1 TRBJ1-5 TRBV15 . TGTGCCACCGGTGGACAGGGCGAAGTTGATCAGCCCCAGCATTTT CATGGQGEVDQPQHF
. TRBJ2-1 TRBV7-2 . TGTGCCAGCAGCTTGTTTAAGGGGGTGTACAATGAGCAGTTCTTC CASSLFKGVYNEQFF
. TRBJ2-7 TRBV27 . TGTGCCAGCAGTTCCACGACTAGTCTATCCTACGAGCAGTACTTC CASSSTTSLSYEQYF
. TRBJ2-1 TRBV5-5 . TGTGCCAGCAGCTTGGCCTGGGGGGGCGGATCGGTCAATGAGCAGTTCTTC CASSLAWGGGSVNEQFF
TRBD2 TRBJ2-7 TRBV28 . TGTGCCAGCAGGACTAGCGGAAAAAGTCAGCAGTACTTC CASRTSGKSQQYF
. TRBJ1-5 TRBV19 few TGTGCCTGTAGTGGGGGACTGGGGGGAAATCAGCCCCAGCATTTT CACSGGLGGNQPQHF
. TRBJ2-1 TRBV5-1 . TGCGCCAGCAGCCCCTCTAGTACGGCGGTCAATGAGCAGTTCTTC CASSPSSTAVNEQFF
TRBD2 TRBJ2-1 TRBV27 . TGTGCCAGCAGCCTACTAGCGGGAGGCCCTGGCTCCTACAATGAGCAGTTCTTC CASSLLAGGPGSYNEQFF
TRBD2 TRBJ2-7 TRBV6-5 once TGTGCCAGCAGACCCTCTAGCGGGAGGTCCTACGAGCAGTACTTC CASRPSSGRSYEQYF
. TRBJ1-6 TRBV7-9 . TGTGCCAGCAGCTTAGAGGCAGGGTTTACACCCCTCCACTTT CASSLEAGFTPLHF
. TRBJ2-5 TRBV3-1/TRBV3-2 . TGTGCCAGCAGCCAAGAGTCACAGGGAAGGGAGACCCAGTACTTC CASSQESQGRETQYF
TRBD2 TRBJ2-5 TRBV25-1 . TGTGCCAGCAAATTCCTAAGACTAGCAGAAACATACGGGTACTTC CASKFLRLAETYGYF
TRBD2 TRBJ2-5 TRBV7-2 . TGTGCCAGCAGCTTAACTAGCGGGAGTTCAGAGACCCAGTACTTC CASSLTSGSSETQYF
. TRBJ2-1 TRBV19 . TGTGCCAGTAGTATAGGTGGGGCAGGGACCTACAATGAGCAGTTCTTC CASSIGGAGTYNEQFF
TRBD2 TRBJ2-1 TRBV7-3 . TGTGCCAGCAGCCCTAACCCCTGGCGGGAGGACAGTGAGCAGTTCTTC CASSPNPWREDSEQFF
. TRBJ1-6 TRBV18 . TGTGCCAGCTCACCAGTCCACCAGAATTCACCCCTCCACTTT CASSPVHQNSPLHF
TRBD2 TRBJ2-2 TRBV5-4 . TGTGCCAGCAGCCCCGGAGTAGCGGGAGCGCCGGGCACCGGGGAGCTGTTTTTT CASSPGVAGAPGTGELFF
. TRBJ2-7 TRBV7-6 . TGTGCCAGCAGCCTCTTGCATCTAGGCTCCTACGAGCAGTACTTC CASSLLHLGSYEQYF
. TRBJ1-5 TRBV6-5 . TGTGCCAGCAGCAATACAGACCGCAATCAGCCCCAGCATTTT CASSNTDRNQPQHF
TRBD1 TRBJ2-7 TRBV2 . TGTGCCAGCAGTGAGCTGGGACAGGGTAGCGAGCAGTACTTC CASSELGQGSEQYF
TRBD2 TRBJ2-3 TRBV5-8 . TGTGCCAGCAGCCACCGACTAGCGGGAGCCACAGATACGCAGTATTTT CASSHRLAGATDTQYF
TRBD1 TRBJ1-2 TRBV28 . TGTGCCAGCAGTTTTCCCGGGACAGGGCGCACGGGGGGCTACACCTTC CASSFPGTGRTGGYTF
. TRBJ1-3 TRBV7-2 . TGTGCCAGCAGCTTAGAGTCAGGGGCTGGAAACACCATATATTTT CASSLESGAGNTIYF
. TRBJ2-3 TRBV7-3 . TGTGCCAGCAGCACCTACTCGGGGGCAGATACGCAGTATTTT CASSTYSGADTQYF
. TRBJ2-7 TRBV30 . TGTGCCGGGCGGGGAGCTACGGCCTACGAGCAGTACTTC CAGRGATAYEQYF
TRBD1 TRBJ2-7 TRBV5-1 . TGCGCCAGCAGCCCCCAGGGGGACGAGCAGTACTTC CASSPQGDEQYF
TRBD1 TRBJ2-7 TRBV3-1/TRBV3-2 . TGTGCCAGCAGCGAAGGGGTCCGACAGGGGTCCCACGAGCAGTACTTC CASSEGVRQGSHEQYF
TRBD2 TRBJ2-2 TRBV4-3 few TGCGCCAGCAGCCAATACCTAGCGGGAGACTTCGGGGAGCTGTTTTTT CASSQYLAGDFGELFF
TRBD2 TRBJ2-7 TRBV9 few TGTGCCATCCCCCCAGGGTGGGCGGGAGGACCCGAGCAGTACTTC CAIPPGWAGGPEQYF
TRBD1 TRBJ1-1 TRBV28 few TGTGCCAGCAGCATTAAACAGGGGTACACTGAAGCTTTCTTT CASSIKQGYTEAFF
TRBD1 TRBJ1-1 TRBV6-2/TRBV6-3 . TGTGCCAGCAGTCGTGGAACAGGGGGCATATTTACTGAAGCTTTCTTT CASSRGTGGIFTEAFF
. TRBJ2-7 TRBV19 . TGTGCCAGTAGTATAGCTGACAGTCAAACGGGCGAGCAGTACTTC CASSIADSQTGEQYF
TRBD2 TRBJ2-7 TRBV11-2 . TGTGCCAGCAGCCCAGGACTAGCGGTCATCGACTCCTACGAGCAGTACTTC CASSPGLAVIDSYEQYF
TRBD2 TRBJ2-5 TRBV9 . TGTGCCAGCAGCTCCGGGACACCTAGCGGGAGGGCCCGAGAGACCCAGTACTTC CASSSGTPSGRARETQYF
. TRBJ2-7 TRBV7-2 . TGTGCCAGCTCCGGGGGCGGGAGTAGGAACGAGCAGTACTTC CASSGGGSRNEQYF
TRBD1 TRBJ1-1 TRBV6-5 few TGTGCCAGCAGACTGACAGGGGGGAACACTGAAGCTTTCTTT CASRLTGGNTEAFF
. TRBJ2-1 TRBV6-5 . TGTGCCATACGTCTCGAGGGAGGTGAGCAGTTCTTC CAIRLEGGEQFF
. TRBJ2-7 TRBV6-5 few TGTGCCAGCAAAGACAGATATTCCTACGAGCAGTACTTC CASKDRYSYEQYF
TRBD2 TRBJ2-1 TRBV5-1 . TGCGCCAGCAGCCTTAGCGGGACCGACAATGAGCAGTTCTTC CASSLSGTDNEQFF
. TRBJ2-5 TRBV6-2/TRBV6-3 . TGTGCCAGCAGTCACTCGCCAACAGGTTTCCAAGAGACCCAGTACTTC CASSHSPTGFQETQYF
. TRBJ1-4 TRBV19 . TGTGCCAGTAGTATACGAGGGACTAATGAAAAACTGTTTTTT CASSIRGTNEKLFF
. TRBJ2-5 TRBV10-3 . TGTGCCATCAGTAACCGGGTCCAAGAGACCCAGTACTTC CAISNRVQETQYF
. TRBJ1-5 TRBV4-3 . TGCGCCAGCAGCCAAGAGGCGGGGCCCGAACAGGCTAAGAATCAGCCCCAGCATTTT CASSQEAGPEQAKNQPQHF
TRBD2 TRBJ2-5 TRBV7-2 . TGTGCCAGCAGCTTCACGACTAGCGGCCAAGAGACCCAGTACTTC CASSFTTSGQETQYF
TRBD2 TRBJ2-2 TRBV5-5 few TGTGCCAGCTACCGTAGCGGGAGGAGGAACACCGGGGAGCTGTTTTTT CASYRSGRRNTGELFF
TRBD2 TRBJ2-5 TRBV7-9 . TGTGCCAGCAGCTTGGGACTAGCGGGGAAGACCCAGTACTTC CASSLGLAGKTQYF
TRBD2 TRBJ2-4 TRBV7-2 . TGTGCCAGCAGCAATCTAGCGGGAGCCAAAAACATTCAGTACTTC CASSNLAGAKNIQYF
. TRBJ2-7 TRBV21-1 . TGTGCCAGCAGCCAACGGACAGGGGTCCTGTACGAGCAGTACTTC CASSQRTGVLYEQYF
TRBD2 TRBJ2-1 TRBV5-1 . TGCGCCAGTTTGCTAGCGGAGCCCCTCTTCTACAATGAGCAGTTCTTC CASLLAEPLFYNEQFF
. TRBJ1-2 TRBV5-5 . TGTGCCAGCAGCTTGGGGTCTACCAGGTCGGTCAACTATGGCTACACCTTC CASSLGSTRSVNYGYTF
TRBD1 TRBJ2-7 TRBV6-6 . TGTGCCAGCAGTCCGACAGGGCGGTACGAGCAGTACTTC CASSPTGRYEQYF
. TRBJ2-2 TRBV29-1 . TGCAGCGTGGAAACTAGAAACACCGGGGAGCTGTTTTTT CSVETRNTGELFF
. TRBJ2-2 TRBV6-4 . TGTGCCAGCAGTGACTCGGCAGGCAGGACCGGGGAGCTGTTTTTT CASSDSAGRTGELFF
TRBD2 TRBJ2-1 TRBV7-2 few TGTGCCAGCAGCCCCTTAAAGGCGGGCGGGAGGGGCAATGAGCAGTTCTTC CASSPLKAGGRGNEQFF